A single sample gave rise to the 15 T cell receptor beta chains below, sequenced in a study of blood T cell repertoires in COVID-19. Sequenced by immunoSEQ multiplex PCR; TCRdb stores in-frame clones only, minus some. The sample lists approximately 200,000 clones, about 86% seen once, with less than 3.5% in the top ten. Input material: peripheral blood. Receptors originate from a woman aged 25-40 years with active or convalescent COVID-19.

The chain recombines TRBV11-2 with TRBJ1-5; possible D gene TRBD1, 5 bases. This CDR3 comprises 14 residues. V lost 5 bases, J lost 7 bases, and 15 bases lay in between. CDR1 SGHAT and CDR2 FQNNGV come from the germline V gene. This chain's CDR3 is CASSLDVGGQPQHF. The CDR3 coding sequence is TGTGCCAGCAGCCTGGACGTGGGGGGACAGCCCCAGCATTTT.

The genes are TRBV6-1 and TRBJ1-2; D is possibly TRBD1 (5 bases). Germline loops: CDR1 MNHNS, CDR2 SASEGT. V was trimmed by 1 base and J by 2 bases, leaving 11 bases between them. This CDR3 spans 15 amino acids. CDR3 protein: CASSEGQGDNYGYTF. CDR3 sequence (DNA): TGTGCCAGCAGTGAAGGGCAGGGTGACAACTATGGCTACACCTTC.

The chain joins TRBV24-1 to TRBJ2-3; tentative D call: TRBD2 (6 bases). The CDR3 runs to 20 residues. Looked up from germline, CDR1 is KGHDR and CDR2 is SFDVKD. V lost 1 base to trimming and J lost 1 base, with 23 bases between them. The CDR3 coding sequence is TGTGCCACCAGTGATTTAGCAGCGGGCAGGGCTACGGTAGGCACAGATACGCAGTATTTT. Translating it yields CATSDLAAGRATVGTDTQYF.

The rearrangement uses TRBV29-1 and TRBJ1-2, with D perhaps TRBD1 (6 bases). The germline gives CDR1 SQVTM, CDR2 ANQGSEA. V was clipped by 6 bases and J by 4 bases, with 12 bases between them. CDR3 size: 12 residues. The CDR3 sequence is CSVLQGGYGYTF. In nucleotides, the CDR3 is TGCAGCGTCCTACAGGGTGGCTATGGCTACACCTTC.

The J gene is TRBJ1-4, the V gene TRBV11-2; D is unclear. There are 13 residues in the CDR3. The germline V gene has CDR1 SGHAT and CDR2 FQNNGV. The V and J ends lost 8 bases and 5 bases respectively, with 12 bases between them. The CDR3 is CASGRDWNEKLFF. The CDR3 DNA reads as TGTGCCAGCGGCCGGGATTGGAATGAAAAACTGTTTTTT.

The CDR3 DNA sequence: TGTGCCAGCAGCTTAGTGGGGACCGGCGGGAGCCTCTACAATGAGCAGTTCTTC. It specifies CASSLVGTGGSLYNEQFF. The chain recombines TRBV11-3 with TRBJ2-1; 7 nucleotides align to TRBD2. Per germline, CDR1 SGHNT and CDR2 YENEEA. Trimming cost V 1 base and J 3 bases; bases outside gene matches: 12. The CDR3 spans 18 residues.

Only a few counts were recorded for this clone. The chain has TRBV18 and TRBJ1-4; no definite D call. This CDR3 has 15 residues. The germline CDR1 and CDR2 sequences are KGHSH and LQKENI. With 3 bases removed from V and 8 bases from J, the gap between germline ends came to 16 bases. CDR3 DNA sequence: TGTGCCAGCTCACCGGAGGGAAGGGTGATGGAAAAACTGTTTTTT. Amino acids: CASSPEGRVMEKLFF.

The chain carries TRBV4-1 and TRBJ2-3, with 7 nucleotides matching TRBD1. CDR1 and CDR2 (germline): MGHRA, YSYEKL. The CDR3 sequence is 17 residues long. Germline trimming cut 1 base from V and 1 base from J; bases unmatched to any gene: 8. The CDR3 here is CASSQGPRQGGTDTQYF. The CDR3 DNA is TGCGCCAGCAGCCAAGGCCCAAGACAGGGCGGCACAGATACGCAGTATTTT.

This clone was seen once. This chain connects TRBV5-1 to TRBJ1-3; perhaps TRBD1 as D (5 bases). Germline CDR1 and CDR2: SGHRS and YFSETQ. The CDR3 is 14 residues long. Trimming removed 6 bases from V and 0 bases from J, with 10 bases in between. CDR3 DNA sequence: TGCGCCAGCAACCCGGACATCTCTGGAAACACCATATATTTT. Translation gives CASNPDISGNTIYF.

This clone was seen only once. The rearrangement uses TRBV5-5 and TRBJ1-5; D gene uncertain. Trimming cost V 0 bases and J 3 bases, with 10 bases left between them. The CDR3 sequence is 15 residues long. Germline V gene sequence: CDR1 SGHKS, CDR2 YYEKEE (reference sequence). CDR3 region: CASSLDTEFNQPQHF. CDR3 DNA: TGTGCCAGCAGCTTGGATACCGAGTTCAATCAGCCCCAGCATTTT.

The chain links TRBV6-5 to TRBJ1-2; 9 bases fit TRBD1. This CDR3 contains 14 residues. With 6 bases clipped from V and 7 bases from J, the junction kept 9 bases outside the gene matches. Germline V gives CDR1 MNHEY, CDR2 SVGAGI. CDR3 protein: CASSRPDRGGGYTF. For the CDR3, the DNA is TGTGCCAGCAGCCGACCGGACAGGGGAGGTGGCTACACCTTC.

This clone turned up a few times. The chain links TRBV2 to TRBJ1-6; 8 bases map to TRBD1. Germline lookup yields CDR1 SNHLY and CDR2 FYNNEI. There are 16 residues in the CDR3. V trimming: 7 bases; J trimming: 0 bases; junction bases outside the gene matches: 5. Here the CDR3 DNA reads TGTGCCAGCATTCGGACAGGGAGCTCCTATAATTCACCCCTCCACTTT. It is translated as CASIRTGSSYNSPLHF.

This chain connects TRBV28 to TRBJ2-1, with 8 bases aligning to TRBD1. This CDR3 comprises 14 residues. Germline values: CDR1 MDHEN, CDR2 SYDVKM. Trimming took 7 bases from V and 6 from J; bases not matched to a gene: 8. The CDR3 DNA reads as TGTGCCAGCACCAATCTCCAGGGGGCCAATGAGCAGTTCTTC. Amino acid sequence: CASTNLQGANEQFF.

The CDR3 region is CASSLYSATSGYTF. In DNA, the CDR3 is TGTGCCAGCAGCTTATATTCAGCGACGAGTGGCTACACCTTC. The chain combines TRBV11-3 with TRBJ1-2, with D hard to call. The V and J ends lost 2 bases and 7 bases respectively, with 14 bases between them. This CDR3 is built from 14 residues. Germline assignment: CDR1 SGHNT and CDR2 YENEEA.

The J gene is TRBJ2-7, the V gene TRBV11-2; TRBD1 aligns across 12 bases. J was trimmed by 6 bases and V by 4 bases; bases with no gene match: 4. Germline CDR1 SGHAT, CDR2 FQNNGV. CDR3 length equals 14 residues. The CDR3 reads CASSSGTGGGEQYF. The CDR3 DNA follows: TGTGCCAGCAGCTCAGGGACAGGGGGCGGCGAGCAGTACTTC.